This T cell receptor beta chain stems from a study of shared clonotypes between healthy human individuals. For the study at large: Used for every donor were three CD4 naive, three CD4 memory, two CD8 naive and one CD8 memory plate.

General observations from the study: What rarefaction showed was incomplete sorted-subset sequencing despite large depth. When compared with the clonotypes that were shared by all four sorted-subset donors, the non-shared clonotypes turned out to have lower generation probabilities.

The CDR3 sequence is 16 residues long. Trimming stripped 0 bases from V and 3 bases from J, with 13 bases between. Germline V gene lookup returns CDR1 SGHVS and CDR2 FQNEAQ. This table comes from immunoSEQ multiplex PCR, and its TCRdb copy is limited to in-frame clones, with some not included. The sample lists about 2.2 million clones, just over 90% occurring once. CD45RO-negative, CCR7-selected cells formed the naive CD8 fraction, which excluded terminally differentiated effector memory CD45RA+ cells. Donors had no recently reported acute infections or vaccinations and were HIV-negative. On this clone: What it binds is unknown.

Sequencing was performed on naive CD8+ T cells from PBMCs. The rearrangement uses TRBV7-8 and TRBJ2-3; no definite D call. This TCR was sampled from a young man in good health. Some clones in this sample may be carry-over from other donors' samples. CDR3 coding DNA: TGTGCCAGCAGCTTAGCCCCCGCAGGCTCAACAGATACGCAGTATTTT. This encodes CASSLAPAGSTDTQYF.